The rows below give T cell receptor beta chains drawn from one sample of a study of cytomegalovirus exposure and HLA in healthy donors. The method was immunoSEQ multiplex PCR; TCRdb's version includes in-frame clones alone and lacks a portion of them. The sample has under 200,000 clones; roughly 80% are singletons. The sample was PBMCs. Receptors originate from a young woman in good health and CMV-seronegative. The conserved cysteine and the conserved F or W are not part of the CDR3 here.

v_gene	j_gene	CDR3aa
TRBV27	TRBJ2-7	ASSPWDSPYEQY
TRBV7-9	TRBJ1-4	ASSLATGGRVEKLF
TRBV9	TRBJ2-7	ASSGGLAGGEQY
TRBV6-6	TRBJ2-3	ASTLGLAGGDTQY
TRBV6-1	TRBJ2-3	ASSAHSNPFTDTQY
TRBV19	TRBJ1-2	ASSIVQGQNGYT
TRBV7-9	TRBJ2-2	SSSSTEDRGPNTGELF
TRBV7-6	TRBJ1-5	ASSLGAAGYSNQPQH
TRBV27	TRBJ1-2	ASSYRQGNYGYT
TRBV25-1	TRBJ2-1	ASSHRRDREISYNEQF
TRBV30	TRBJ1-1	AWSGVRQALNTEAF
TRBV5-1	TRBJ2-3	ASSPLVAGTADTQY
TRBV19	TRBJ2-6	ASSQGTGSGANVLT
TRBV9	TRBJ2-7	ASSVAGTGFYEQY
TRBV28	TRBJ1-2	ASSWGGRTNYGYT
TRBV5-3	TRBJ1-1	ARSSTPGDTEAF
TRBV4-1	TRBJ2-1	ASSALESSYNEQF
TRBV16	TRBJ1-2	ASSPERAGYGYT
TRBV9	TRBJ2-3	ASSVQAGDTQY
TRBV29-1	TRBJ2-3	SVVLASGSTDTQY
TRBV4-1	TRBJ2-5	ASSQDFEETQY
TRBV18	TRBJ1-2	ASSPNPGGTDYGYT
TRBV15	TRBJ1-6	ATSRDLRNSPLH
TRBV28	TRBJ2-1	ASSPIPGTGNNEQF
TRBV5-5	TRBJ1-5	ASSPEGRGISNQPQH
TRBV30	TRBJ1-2	AWSVGTGSYGYT
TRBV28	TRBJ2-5	ASQRGGARGETQY
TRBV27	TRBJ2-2	ASSYLTRFTGELF
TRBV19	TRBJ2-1	ASRRPTSGSVYNEQF
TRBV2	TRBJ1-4	ASTWIPQGLREKLF
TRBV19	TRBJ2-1	ASSPRLKRELYNEQF